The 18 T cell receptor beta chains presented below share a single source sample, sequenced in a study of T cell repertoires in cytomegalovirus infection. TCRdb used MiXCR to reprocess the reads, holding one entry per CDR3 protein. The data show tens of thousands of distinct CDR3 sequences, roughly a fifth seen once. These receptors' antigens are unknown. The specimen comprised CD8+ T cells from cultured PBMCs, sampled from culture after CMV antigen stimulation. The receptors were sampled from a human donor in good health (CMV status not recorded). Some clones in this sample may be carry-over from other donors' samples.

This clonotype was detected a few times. The CDR3 is CASSPRSDGAPQHF. Written as DNA, the CDR3 is TGTGCCAGCAGCCCCAGATCAGATGGGGCGCCCCAGCATTTT. The chain uses TRBV7-6 and TRBJ1-5; D is perhaps TRBD1 (5 bases). Germline V lookup: CDR1 SGHVS, CDR2 FNYEAQ. This CDR3 comprises 14 residues. V was shortened by 5 bases and J by 9 bases, with 17 bases between the two germline ends.

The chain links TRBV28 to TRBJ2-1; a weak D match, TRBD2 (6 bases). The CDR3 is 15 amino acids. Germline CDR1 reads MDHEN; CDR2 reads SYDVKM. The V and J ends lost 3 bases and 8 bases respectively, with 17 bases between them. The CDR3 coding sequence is TGTGCCAGCAGTTTTCCGAGACTAGAGAATGATGAGCAGTTCTTC. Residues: CASSFPRLENDEQFF.

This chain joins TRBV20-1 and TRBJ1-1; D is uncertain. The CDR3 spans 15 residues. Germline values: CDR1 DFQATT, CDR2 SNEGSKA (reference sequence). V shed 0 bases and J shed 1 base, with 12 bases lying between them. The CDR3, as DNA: TGCAGTGCTAGAGATTGGGAACGACAGAACACTGAAGCTTTCTTT. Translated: CSARDWERQNTEAFF.

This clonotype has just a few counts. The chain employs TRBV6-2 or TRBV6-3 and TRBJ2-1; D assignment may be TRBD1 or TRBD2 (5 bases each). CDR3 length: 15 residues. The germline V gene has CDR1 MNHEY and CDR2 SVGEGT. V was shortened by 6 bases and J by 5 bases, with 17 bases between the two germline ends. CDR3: CASRSRDVAHNEQFF. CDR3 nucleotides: TGTGCCAGCAGATCCCGGGACGTCGCTCACAATGAGCAGTTCTTC.

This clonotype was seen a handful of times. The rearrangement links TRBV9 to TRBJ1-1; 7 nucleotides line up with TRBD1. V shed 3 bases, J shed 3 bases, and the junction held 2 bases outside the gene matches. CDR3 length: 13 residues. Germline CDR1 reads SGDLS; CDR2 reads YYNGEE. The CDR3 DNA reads TGTGCCAGCAGCGCCGGACAGGACACTGAAGCTTTCTTT. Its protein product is CASSAGQDTEAFF.

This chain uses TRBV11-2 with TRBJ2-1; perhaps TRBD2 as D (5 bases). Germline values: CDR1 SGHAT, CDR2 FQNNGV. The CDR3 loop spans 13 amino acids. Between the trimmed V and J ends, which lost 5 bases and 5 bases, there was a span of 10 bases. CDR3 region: CASSRTGDNEQFF. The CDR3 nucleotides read TGTGCCAGCAGCCGAACCGGGGACAATGAGCAGTTCTTC.

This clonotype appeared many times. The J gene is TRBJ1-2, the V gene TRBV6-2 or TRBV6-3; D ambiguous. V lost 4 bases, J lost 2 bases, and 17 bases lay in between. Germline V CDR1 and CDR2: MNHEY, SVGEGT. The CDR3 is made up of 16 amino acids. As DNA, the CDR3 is TGTGCCAGCAGTTCAGGCCTCCTCTGGGCAAACTATGGCTACACCTTC. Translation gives CASSSGLLWANYGYTF.

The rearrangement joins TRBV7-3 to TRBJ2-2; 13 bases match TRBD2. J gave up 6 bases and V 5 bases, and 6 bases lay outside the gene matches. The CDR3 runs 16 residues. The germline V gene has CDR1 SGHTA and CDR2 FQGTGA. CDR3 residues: CASSKTSGGASGELFF. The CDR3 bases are TGTGCCAGCAGCAAAACTAGCGGGGGGGCGTCCGGGGAGCTGTTTTTT.

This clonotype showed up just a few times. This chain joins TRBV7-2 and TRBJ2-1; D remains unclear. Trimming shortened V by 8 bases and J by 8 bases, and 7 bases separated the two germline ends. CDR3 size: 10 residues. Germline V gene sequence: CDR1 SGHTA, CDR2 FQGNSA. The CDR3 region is CASAVHEQFF. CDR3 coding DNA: TGTGCCAGCGCAGTCCATGAGCAGTTCTTC.

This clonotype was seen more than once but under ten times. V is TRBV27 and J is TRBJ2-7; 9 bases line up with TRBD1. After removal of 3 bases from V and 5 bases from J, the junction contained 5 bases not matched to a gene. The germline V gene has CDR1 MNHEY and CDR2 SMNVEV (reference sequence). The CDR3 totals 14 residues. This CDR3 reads CASSFSGTGNEQYF. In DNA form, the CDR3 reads TGTGCCAGCAGTTTCTCCGGGACAGGGAACGAGCAGTACTTC.

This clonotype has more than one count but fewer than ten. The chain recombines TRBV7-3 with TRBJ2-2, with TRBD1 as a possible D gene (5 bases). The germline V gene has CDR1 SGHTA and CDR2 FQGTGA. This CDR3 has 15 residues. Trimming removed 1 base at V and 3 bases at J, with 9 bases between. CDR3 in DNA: TGTGCCAGCAGCTTAAATACAGGATACACCGGGGAGCTGTTTTTT. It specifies CASSLNTGYTGELFF.

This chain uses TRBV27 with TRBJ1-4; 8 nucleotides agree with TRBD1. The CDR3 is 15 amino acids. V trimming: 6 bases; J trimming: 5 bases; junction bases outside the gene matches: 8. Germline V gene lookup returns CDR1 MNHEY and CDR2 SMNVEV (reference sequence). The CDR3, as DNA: TGTGCCAGCAGCCTAGCAGGGACAGGAAATGAAAAACTGTTTTTT. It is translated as CASSLAGTGNEKLFF.

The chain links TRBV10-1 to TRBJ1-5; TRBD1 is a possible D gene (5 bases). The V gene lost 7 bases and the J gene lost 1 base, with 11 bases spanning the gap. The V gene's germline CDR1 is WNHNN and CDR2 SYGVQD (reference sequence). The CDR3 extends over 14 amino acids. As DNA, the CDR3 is TGCGCCAGCATCCCCCGGGACAGCAATCAGCCCCAGCATTTT. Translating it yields CASIPRDSNQPQHF.

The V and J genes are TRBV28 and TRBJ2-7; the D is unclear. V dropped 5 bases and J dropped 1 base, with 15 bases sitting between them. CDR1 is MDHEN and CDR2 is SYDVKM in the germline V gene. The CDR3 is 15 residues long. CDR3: CASSPQARTSYEQYF. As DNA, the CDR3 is TGTGCCAGCAGTCCCCAGGCGAGAACTTCCTACGAGCAGTACTTC.

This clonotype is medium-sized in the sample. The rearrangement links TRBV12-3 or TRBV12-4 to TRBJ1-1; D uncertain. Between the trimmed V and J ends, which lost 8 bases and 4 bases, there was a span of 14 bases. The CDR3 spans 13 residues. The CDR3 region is CASSLASSTEAFF. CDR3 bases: TGTGCCAGCTCCCTAGCCAGTAGCACTGAAGCTTTCTTT.

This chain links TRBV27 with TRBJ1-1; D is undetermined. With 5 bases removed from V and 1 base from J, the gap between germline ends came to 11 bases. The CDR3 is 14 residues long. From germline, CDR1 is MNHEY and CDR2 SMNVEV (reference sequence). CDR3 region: CASSPGRENTEAFF. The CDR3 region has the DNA TGTGCCAGCAGTCCCGGGAGGGAGAACACTGAAGCTTTCTTT.

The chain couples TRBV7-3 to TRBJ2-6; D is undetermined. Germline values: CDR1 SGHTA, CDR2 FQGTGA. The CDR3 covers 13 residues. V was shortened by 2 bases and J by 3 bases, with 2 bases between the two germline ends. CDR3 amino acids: CASSLDGANVLTF. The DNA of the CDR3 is TGTGCCAGCAGCTTAGATGGGGCCAACGTCCTGACTTTC.

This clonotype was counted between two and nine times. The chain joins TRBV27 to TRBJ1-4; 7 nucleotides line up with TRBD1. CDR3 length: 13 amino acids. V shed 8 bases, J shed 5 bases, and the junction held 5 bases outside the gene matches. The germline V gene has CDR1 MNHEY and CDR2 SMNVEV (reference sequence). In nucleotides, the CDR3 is TGTGCCAGCTTGGACAGGCTCAATGAAAAACTGTTTTTT. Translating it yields CASLDRLNEKLFF.